This T cell receptor (beta chain) was sequenced in a study of blood T cells in healthy people across ages. The CDR3 runs 11 residues. Between the trimmed V and J ends, which lost 2 bases and 7 bases, there was a span of 5 bases. This clonotype was detected many times. PCR was performed a second time for roughly 7 to 12 cycles using a sample-barcoded 5' primer and a J-beta primer mix. With 12 random nucleotides, a template-switch adaptor tagged each individual cDNA molecule. MiXCR was run by TCRdb on the 5' RACE reads, yielding one entry per CDR3 protein. The sample has about 670,000 distinct CDR3 sequences; about 50% are singletons.

This TCR was sampled from a woman of 80 years or more in good health. This chain uses TRBV12-3 or TRBV12-4 with TRBJ1-2, with D unresolved. Sequencing was performed on blood. CDR3 in amino acids: CASSLNSGYTF. CDR3 nucleotide sequence: TGTGCCAGCAGTTTAAACAGTGGCTACACCTTC.